This T cell receptor (beta chain) was observed in a study of human T cells and chemical hapten exposure. Background on the study: A 2 cm by 2 cm inner upper arm patch received 2% DPC for sensitization. Patients, chiefly female, had alopecia areata, totalis or universalis.

Findings and caveats of the study: A positive correlation with patch test score was found for PT1 expanded TCR counts. Compared with pre-sensitization or healthy control sets, expanded TCRs clustered more.

This clonotype was detected many times. Antigen specificity is unknown. Using its own MiXCR run on the RACE reads, TCRdb lists one record per CDR3 protein. The sample yields 75,000 to 90,000 distinct CDR3 sequences, about a tenth seen once. Time point meaning: patch test 3, about 24 weeks after DPC sensitization. The treatment: therapeutic diphenylcyclopropenone sensitization with weekly scalp DPC. This CDR3 is built from 14 residues. V was clipped by 4 bases and J by 6 bases, with 14 bases between them. Germline values: CDR1 LGHDT, CDR2 YNNKEL (reference sequence). The chain links TRBV3-1 to TRBJ2-3; perhaps TRBD1 as D (5 bases). This sample comprised whole blood, obtained in connection with sensitization to the hapten diphenylcyclopropenone (DPC). This TCR derives from a woman in her forties or fifties with alopecia areata. Some clones in this sample may be carry-over from other donors' samples. This chain's CDR3 is CASSPGLGADTQYF. Written as DNA, the CDR3 is TGTGCCAGCAGCCCAGGGTTAGGCGCGGATACGCAGTATTTT.